One and the same sample provided the 2 T cell receptor beta chains below, sequenced in a study of CD8+CD57+ T cells in acquired aplastic anemia. Whoever was chosen for sequencing had shown CD8+CD57+ cell expansion by flow cytometry. Profiling of TCR beta VDJ combinations and CDR3 sequences used genomic DNA as template. TCRdb called the reads again in MiXCR, with one record for every CDR3 protein. Here the sample spans approximately 150,000 distinct CDR3 sequences, roughly half being singletons. Input material: sorted CD4+, CD8+, or CD8+CD57+ T cells (not recorded which) from PBMCs. These receptors were taken from a human donor with aplastic anemia.

The chain couples TRBV5-6 to TRBJ2-6; a possible D gene is TRBD1 (6 bases). In germline, CDR1 is SGHDT, CDR2 YYEEEE. V lost 5 bases and J 2 bases, leaving 11 bases between the germline ends. CDR3 length: 15 residues. CDR3 protein: CASSPTGTGANVLTF. In DNA, the CDR3 is TGTGCCAGCAGTCCCACAGGGACTGGGGCCAACGTCCTGACTTTC.

This clonotype was seen more than once but under ten times. The rearrangement joins TRBV27 to TRBJ1-1; D not resolved. The germline V and J ends were trimmed by 2 bases and 4 bases, with 17 bases remaining between them. The germline gives CDR1 MNHEY, CDR2 SMNVEV (reference sequence). CDR3 length equals 16 residues. This CDR3 is CASSLAPGASATEAFF. Written as DNA, the CDR3 is TGTGCCAGCAGTTTAGCTCCGGGCGCAAGTGCCACTGAAGCTTTCTTT.